This passage covers 27 T cell receptor beta chains from one sample sequenced in a study of T-cell memory formation after mild COVID-19. From the 5' RACE reads, TCRdb called clonotypes with MiXCR, one entry per CDR3 protein. The repertoire holds nearly 200,000 distinct CDR3 sequences, with 18% as singletons. The material sequenced was PBMCs or a T cell subset sorted from them (not recorded which). The receptors here all came from an adult woman who had mild COVID-19 (a few samples of this study predate the infection). Cell type and time point are not known.

This clonotype has a handful of counts. The chain links TRBV29-1 to TRBJ2-1; a possible D gene is TRBD1 (6 bases). The CDR3 extends over 13 amino acids. Trimming removed 7 bases from V and 3 bases from J, with 13 bases in between. The germline V gene has CDR1 SQVTM and CDR2 ANQGSEA. The chain's CDR3 is CSALRDIYNEQFF. For the CDR3, the DNA is TGCAGCGCCCTAAGGGACATCTACAATGAGCAGTTCTTC.

There are a few counts of this clonotype. This sequence joins TRBV5-1 and TRBJ2-3; 7 nucleotides match TRBD2. Trimming removed 2 bases from V and 0 bases from J; junction bases left unmatched: 6. This CDR3 has 16 amino acids. Germline V gene sequence: CDR1 SGHRS, CDR2 YFSETQ. CDR3 protein: CASSFSGGGSTDTQYF. In DNA, the CDR3 is TGCGCCAGCAGCTTTTCGGGAGGAGGAAGCACAGATACGCAGTATTTT.

This clonotype occurred a few times. The chain is built from TRBV5-1 and TRBJ2-7; D unresolved. The CDR3 contains 12 residues. Germline CDR1 is SGHRS and CDR2 is YFSETQ. V lost 5 bases to trimming and J lost 2 bases, with 8 bases between them. Here the CDR3 DNA reads TGCGCCAGCAGTTCCCCCCCCTACGAGCAGTACTTC. Its protein is CASSSPPYEQYF.

V and J are TRBV11-2 and TRBJ2-1; a weak D match, TRBD2 (6 bases). Germline loops: CDR1 SGHAT, CDR2 FQNNGV. V was cut by 6 bases and J by 6 bases, with 18 bases left in between. The CDR3 consists of 15 residues. CDR3 in amino acids: CASSGRAAGSNEQFF. The CDR3 DNA reads as TGTGCCAGCAGTGGTCGGGCGGCCGGGAGCAATGAGCAGTTCTTC.

The chain combines TRBV11-3 with TRBJ1-1, with 9 nucleotides matching TRBD1. This CDR3 contains 21 residues. Germline-derived CDR1 and CDR2 are SGHNT and YENEEA. V dropped 1 base and J dropped 4; count of bases not matched to a gene: 22. DNA of the CDR3: TGTGCCAGCAGCTTAGCCCCCACCCGCTCTACGGACAGGGGAGTGAGCACTGAAGCTTTCTTT. It encodes CASSLAPTRSTDRGVSTEAFF. Full variable domain (remainder filled in from reference TRBV11-3 and TRBJ1-1): EAGVVQSPRYKIIEKKQPVAFWCNPISGHNTLYWYLQNLGQGPELLIRYENEEAVDDSQLPKDRFSAERLKGVDSTLKIQPAELGDSAVYLCASSLAPTRSTDRGVSTEAFFGQGTRLTVV.

This clonotype was detected a few times. The gene calls are TRBV6-5 and TRBJ1-3; D remains ambiguous. Germline CDR1 and CDR2: MNHEY and SVGAGI. The CDR3 loop spans 14 amino acids. The V gene lost 0 bases and the J gene lost 4 bases, with 7 bases spanning the gap. In nucleotides, the CDR3 is TGTGCCAGCAGTTACTCGAGGAGGGGAAACACCATATATTTT. Amino acid sequence: CASSYSRRGNTIYF.

The chain has TRBV4-2 and TRBJ1-4; no reliable D call. This CDR3 comprises 15 residues. V lost 0 bases, J lost 5 bases, and 10 bases lay in between. CDR1 is LGHNA, CDR2 YNFKEQ, per germline. This CDR3 reads CASSQEGGPNEKLFF. The CDR3 DNA sequence: TGTGCCAGCAGCCAAGAAGGTGGACCCAATGAAAAACTGTTTTTT.

This rearrangement joins TRBV4-1 to TRBJ1-1; D is unresolved. The V gene lost 1 base and the J gene lost 4 bases, with 10 bases spanning the gap. This CDR3 comprises 14 residues. CDR1 and CDR2 (germline): MGHRA, YSYEKL. CDR3 nucleotides: TGCGCCAGCAGCCAAGTCCCCGCGGGCACTGAAGCTTTCTTT. It encodes CASSQVPAGTEAFF.

V gene TRBV7-2 combines with J gene TRBJ2-7, with TRBD2 matching over 12 bases. V was clipped by 8 bases and J by 2 bases; unmatched bases: 4. The germline CDR1 and CDR2 sequences are SGHTA and FQGNSA. The CDR3 extends over 14 amino acids. DNA of the CDR3: TGTGCCAGCGGGCTAGCGGGAGGGCCCTACGAGCAGTACTTC. This codes for CASGLAGGPYEQYF.

This clonotype was counted between two and nine times. The gene calls are TRBV7-9 and TRBJ2-7; the match to TRBD2 covers 9 bases. The CDR3 is 16 residues long. The V and J ends lost 1 base and 0 bases, in that order; junction bases with no gene match: 4. Germline CDR1 is SEHNR and CDR2 is FQNEAQ (reference sequence). CDR3 DNA sequence: TGTGCCAGCAGCTTAGGACTAGCGGACAGCTCCTACGAGCAGTACTTC. Translating it yields CASSLGLADSSYEQYF. The full variable domain, in which reference TRBV7-9 and TRBJ2-7 provide the parts outside the CDR3, is DTGVSQNPRHKITKRGQNVTFRCDPISEHNRLYWYRQTLGQGPEFLTYFQNEAQLEKSRLLSDRFSAERPKGSFSTLEIQRTEQGDSAMYLCASSLGLADSSYEQYFGPGTRLTVT.

This clonotype was seen a few times. This chain connects TRBV7-6 to TRBJ2-2; TRBD2 aligns across 10 bases. The CDR3 loop spans 16 amino acids. After removal of 5 bases from V and 1 base from J, the junction contained 4 bases not matched to a gene. Germline-derived CDR1 and CDR2 are SGHVS and FNYEAQ. The CDR3 region has the DNA TGTGCCAGCAGCCTCCGGACTAGCGGGAACACCGGGGAGCTGTTTTTT. Its protein product is CASSLRTSGNTGELFF.

This rearrangement joins TRBV5-1 to TRBJ1-1; 8 bases are a match to TRBD1. CDR3 length equals 15 residues. Germline-derived CDR1 and CDR2 are SGHRS and YFSETQ. V gave up 3 bases and J gave up 3 bases; unmatched junction bases: 7. The CDR3 sequence is CASSSYRGSDTEAFF. In DNA form, the CDR3 reads TGCGCCAGCAGCTCATACAGGGGGTCAGACACTGAAGCTTTCTTT.

Concerning this clonotype itself: One junction end disagrees with the germline gene, perhaps due to a read error. This chain links TRBV9 with TRBJ2-1, with 10 bases matching TRBD1. Looked up from germline, CDR1 is SGDLS and CDR2 is YYNGEE. The CDR3 is 14 residues long. CDR3 nucleotide sequence: TGTGCCAGCATCGTAGGGACAGGGGACAATGAGCAGTTCTTC. Protein product: CASIVGTGDNEQFF.

In this sample, this clonotype turned up once. CDR3 loop: CASSQVQGGQPQHF. CDR3 in DNA: TGTGCCAGCAGCCAAGTGCAGGGAGGTCAGCCCCAGCATTTT. The chain links TRBV3-1 to TRBJ1-5, with D possibly TRBD1 on 5 matching bases. CDR1 is LGHDT and CDR2 is YNNKEL in the germline V gene (reference sequence). The V gene lost 1 base and the J gene lost 6 bases, with 10 bases spanning the gap. There are 14 residues in the CDR3.

V and J are TRBV5-1 and TRBJ2-1; perhaps TRBD1 as D (6 bases). V was shortened by 0 bases and J by 0 bases, with 7 bases between the two germline ends. CDR3 size: 15 residues. CDR1 SGHRS and CDR2 YFSETQ come from the germline V gene. The CDR3 DNA is TGCGCCAGCAGCTTGGCAGGGGACTCCTACAATGAGCAGTTCTTC. Residues: CASSLAGDSYNEQFF.

This clonotype came up a few times. The V call is TRBV12-3 or TRBV12-4, the J call TRBJ2-5; 7 nucleotides align to TRBD1. The J segment lost 3 bases and the V segment lost 6 bases, leaving 4 bases of the junction unmatched. The CDR3 is 13 residues long. The CDR3 protein is CASRRDSEETQYF. DNA for the CDR3: TGTGCCAGCAGGAGGGACAGCGAAGAGACCCAGTACTTC.

The V and J genes are TRBV2 and TRBJ1-1; no reliable D call. The V gene's germline CDR1 is SNHLY and CDR2 FYNNEI. The CDR3 is 11 amino acids. The V and J ends lost 4 bases and 0 bases respectively, with 0 bases between them. The CDR3 protein is CASSVNTEAFF. The CDR3 bases are TGTGCCAGCAGTGTGAACACTGAAGCTTTCTTT.

In its sample, this clonotype was seen a few times. The CDR3 sequence is CASSQDIQGAYGYTF. DNA of the CDR3: TGCGCCAGCAGCCAAGATATACAGGGGGCGTATGGCTACACCTTC. The genes are TRBV4-1 and TRBJ1-2; 9 bases fit TRBD1. J lost 5 bases, V lost 0 bases, and 4 bases had no gene match. This CDR3 region has 15 residues. The germline V gene encodes CDR1 MGHRA and CDR2 YSYEKL.

This rearrangement joins TRBV19 to TRBJ1-4; unclear D gene. CDR3 length: 16 residues. CDR1 and CDR2 from the germline V gene are LNHDA and SQIVND (reference sequence). Trimming shortened V by 4 bases and J by 4 bases, and 16 bases separated the two germline ends. The CDR3 region is CASSNRWTAYNEKLFF. CDR3 nucleotide sequence: TGTGCCAGTAGTAATCGGTGGACCGCCTATAATGAAAAACTGTTTTTT.

This clonotype was counted a few times. The rearrangement uses TRBV4-2 and TRBJ2-2, with a weak D call TRBD1 (6 bases). CDR1 and CDR2 from the germline V gene are LGHNA and YNFKEQ. V dropped 3 bases and J dropped 6 bases, with 11 bases sitting between them. This CDR3 region has 14 residues. The CDR3 DNA reads as TGTGCCAGCAGCCATCCACAGGGCGCCGGGGAGCTGTTTTTT. Translation: CASSHPQGAGELFF.

This clonotype was detected only a few times. The DNA for the CDR3 is TGTGCCAGCACCCTCCTGCCGGGACTAGCGGAGCATACGCAGTATTTT. Translating gives CASTLLPGLAEHTQYF. This chain links TRBV28 with TRBJ2-3; 11 bases match TRBD2. From germline, CDR1 is MDHEN and CDR2 SYDVKM. Unmatched junction bases numbered 13, after V lost 7 bases and J lost 7 bases. The CDR3 extends over 16 amino acids.

The V gene is TRBV6-5, the J gene TRBJ2-2, with 8 bases lining up with TRBD1. Germline CDR1 MNHEY, CDR2 SVGAGI. Losses at the gene ends were 4 bases for V and 1 base for J; bases not matched to a gene: 2. CDR3 length: 15 amino acids. CDR3 nucleotides: TGTGCCAGCAGTTCAGACAGGGGGAACACCGGGGAGCTGTTTTTT. Translated: CASSSDRGNTGELFF.

The chain employs TRBV9 and TRBJ2-7; 9 bases map to TRBD2. Looked up from germline, CDR1 is SGDLS and CDR2 is YYNGEE. V dropped 0 bases and J dropped 5; count of bases not matched to a gene: 6. CDR3 length: 15 residues. The CDR3 spells CASSVASGKRDEQYF. CDR3 nucleotide sequence: TGTGCCAGCAGCGTAGCTAGCGGGAAAAGAGACGAGCAGTACTTC.

This clonotype was seen a few times. The chain links TRBV12-3 or TRBV12-4 to TRBJ2-3, with D possibly matching TRBD2 (5 bases). This CDR3 has 15 amino acids. The germline V and J ends were trimmed by 5 bases and 3 bases, with 15 bases remaining between them. CDR3 bases: TGTGCCAGCAGTCCCGAGGACTCTTTAACAGATACGCAGTATTTT. Translating it yields CASSPEDSLTDTQYF.

This clonotype occurred a few times. The gene calls are TRBV12-3 or TRBV12-4 and TRBJ1-1, with 8 bases fitting TRBD1. J lost 11 bases, V lost 6 bases, and 11 bases had no gene match. There are 13 residues in the CDR3. The DNA for the CDR3 is TGTGCCAGCAGGATTTCACGGACAGGGCCGGCTTTCTTT. Encoded protein: CASRISRTGPAFF.

This clonotype was detected only a few times. CDR3 residues: CSASPDRGRLKTQYF. DNA for the CDR3: TGCAGTGCTAGCCCCGACAGGGGCCGACTTAAGACCCAGTACTTC. V usage is TRBV20-1 and J usage is TRBJ2-5; 8 nucleotides match TRBD1. The CDR3 has 15 amino acids. Trimming took 3 bases from V and 6 from J; bases not matched to a gene: 12. The germline V gene has CDR1 DFQATT and CDR2 SNEGSKA (reference sequence).

This clonotype was counted a few times. This chain uses TRBV5-5 with TRBJ1-2, with 8 bases lining up with TRBD1. This CDR3 is built from 13 residues. The germline CDR1 and CDR2 sequences are SGHKS and YYEKEE (reference sequence). The V gene end was trimmed by 2 bases and the J gene end by 8 bases; junction bases not matched to a gene: 5. For the CDR3, the DNA is TGTGCCAGCAGCTTAGGGACAGGAGAAGGCTACACCTTC. As protein: CASSLGTGEGYTF.